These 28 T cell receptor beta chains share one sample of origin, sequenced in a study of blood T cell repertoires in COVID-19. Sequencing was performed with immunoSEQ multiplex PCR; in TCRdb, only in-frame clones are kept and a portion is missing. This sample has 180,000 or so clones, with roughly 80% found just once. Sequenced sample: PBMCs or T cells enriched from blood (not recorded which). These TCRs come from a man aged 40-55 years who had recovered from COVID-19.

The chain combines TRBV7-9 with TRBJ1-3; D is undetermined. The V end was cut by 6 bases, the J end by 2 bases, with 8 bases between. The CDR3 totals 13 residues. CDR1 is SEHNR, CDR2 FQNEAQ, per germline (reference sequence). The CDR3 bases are TGTGCCAGCAGTTCGAGGGCTGGAAACACCATATATTTT. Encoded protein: CASSSRAGNTIYF.

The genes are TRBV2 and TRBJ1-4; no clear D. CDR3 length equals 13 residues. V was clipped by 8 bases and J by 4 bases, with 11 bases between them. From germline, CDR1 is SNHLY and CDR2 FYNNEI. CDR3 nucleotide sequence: TGTGCCAGCCTCAGGATTAATAATGAAAAACTGTTTTTT. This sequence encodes CASLRINNEKLFF.

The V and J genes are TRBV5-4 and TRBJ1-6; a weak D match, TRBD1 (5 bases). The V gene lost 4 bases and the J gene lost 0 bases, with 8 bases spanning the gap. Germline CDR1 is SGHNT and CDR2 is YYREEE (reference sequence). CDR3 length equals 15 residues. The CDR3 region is CASSDRSSYNSPLHF. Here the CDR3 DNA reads TGTGCCAGCAGCGACAGAAGCTCCTATAATTCACCCCTCCACTTT.

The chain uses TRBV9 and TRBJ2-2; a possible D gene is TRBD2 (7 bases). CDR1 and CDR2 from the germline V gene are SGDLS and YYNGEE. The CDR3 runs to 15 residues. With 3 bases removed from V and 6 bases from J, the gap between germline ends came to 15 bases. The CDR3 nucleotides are TGTGCCAGCAGCGGTCGGGGGGCCAGCGCCGGGGAGCTGTTTTTT. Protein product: CASSGRGASAGELFF.

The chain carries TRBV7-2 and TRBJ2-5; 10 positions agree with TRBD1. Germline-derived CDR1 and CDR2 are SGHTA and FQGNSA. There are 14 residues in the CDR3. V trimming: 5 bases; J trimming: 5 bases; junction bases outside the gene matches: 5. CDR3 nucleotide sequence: TGTGCCAGCAGCCCCGGACAGGGGGGGGAGACCCAGTACTTC. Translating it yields CASSPGQGGETQYF.

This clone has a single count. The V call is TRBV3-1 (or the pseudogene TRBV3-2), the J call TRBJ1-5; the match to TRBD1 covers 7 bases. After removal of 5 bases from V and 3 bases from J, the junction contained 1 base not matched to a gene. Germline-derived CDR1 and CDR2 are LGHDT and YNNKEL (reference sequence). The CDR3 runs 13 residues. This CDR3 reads CASSGTDNQPQHF. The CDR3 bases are TGTGCCAGCAGCGGGACAGACAATCAGCCCCAGCATTTT.

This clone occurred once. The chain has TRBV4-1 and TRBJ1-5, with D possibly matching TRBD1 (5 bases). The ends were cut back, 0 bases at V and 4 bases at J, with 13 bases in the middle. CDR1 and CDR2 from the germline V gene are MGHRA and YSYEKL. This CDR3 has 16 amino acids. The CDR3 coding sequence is TGCGCCAGCAGCCAAGATAGGGCCAGGGAAAATCAGCCCCAGCATTTT. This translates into CASSQDRARENQPQHF.

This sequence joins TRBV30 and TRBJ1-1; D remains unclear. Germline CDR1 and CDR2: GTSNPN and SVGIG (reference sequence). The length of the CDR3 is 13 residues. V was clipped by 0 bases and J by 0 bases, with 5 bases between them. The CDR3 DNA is TGTGCCTGGAGTGTACTTATGAACACTGAAGCTTTCTTT. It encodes CAWSVLMNTEAFF.

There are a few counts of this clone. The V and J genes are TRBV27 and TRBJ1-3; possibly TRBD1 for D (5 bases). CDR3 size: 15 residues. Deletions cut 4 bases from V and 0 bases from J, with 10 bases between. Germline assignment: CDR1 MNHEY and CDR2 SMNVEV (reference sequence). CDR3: CASSSRQSSGNTIYF. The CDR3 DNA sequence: TGTGCCAGCAGTTCCCGACAGAGCTCTGGAAACACCATATATTTT.

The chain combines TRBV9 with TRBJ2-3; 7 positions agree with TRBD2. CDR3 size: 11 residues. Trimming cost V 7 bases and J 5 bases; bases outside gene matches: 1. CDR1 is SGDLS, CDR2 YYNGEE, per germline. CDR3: CASGEGDTQYF. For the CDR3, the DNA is TGTGCCAGCGGGGAGGGAGATACGCAGTATTTT.

This CDR3 reads CASSLESSGGVKETQYF. The CDR3, as DNA: TGCGCCAGCAGCTTGGAGTCTAGCGGGGGGGTAAAAGAGACCCAGTACTTC. The chain carries TRBV5-1 and TRBJ2-5; 12 bases map to TRBD2. After removal of 0 bases from V and 3 bases from J, the junction contained 6 bases not matched to a gene. Per germline, CDR1 SGHRS and CDR2 YFSETQ. The CDR3 covers 17 residues.

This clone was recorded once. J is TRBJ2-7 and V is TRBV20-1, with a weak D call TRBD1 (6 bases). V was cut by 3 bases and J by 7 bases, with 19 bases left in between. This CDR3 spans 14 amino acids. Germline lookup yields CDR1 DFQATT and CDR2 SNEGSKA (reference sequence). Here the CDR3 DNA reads TGCAGTGCTAGTCTCCCGTTCAGGGGTGGGGAGCAGTACTTC. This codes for CSASLPFRGGEQYF.

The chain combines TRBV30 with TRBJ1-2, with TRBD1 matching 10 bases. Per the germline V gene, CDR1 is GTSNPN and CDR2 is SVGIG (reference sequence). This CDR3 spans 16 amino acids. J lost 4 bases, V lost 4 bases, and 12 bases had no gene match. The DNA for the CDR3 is TGTGCCTGGACCCGCCCGGGACAGGGGATACTCTATGGCTACACCTTC. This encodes CAWTRPGQGILYGYTF. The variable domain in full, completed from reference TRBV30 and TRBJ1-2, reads SQTIHQWPATLVQPVGSPLSLECTVEGTSNPNLYWYRQAAGRGLQLLFYSVGIGQISSEVPQNLSASRPQDRQFILSSKKLLLSDSGFYLCAWTRPGQGILYGYTFGSGTRLTVV.

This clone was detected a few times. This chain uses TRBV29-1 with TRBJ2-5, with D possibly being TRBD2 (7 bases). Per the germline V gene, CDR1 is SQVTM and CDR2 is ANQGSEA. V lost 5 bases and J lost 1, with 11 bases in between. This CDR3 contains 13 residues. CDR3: CSVSGGPQETQYF. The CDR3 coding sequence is TGCAGCGTTTCCGGGGGGCCCCAAGAGACCCAGTACTTC.

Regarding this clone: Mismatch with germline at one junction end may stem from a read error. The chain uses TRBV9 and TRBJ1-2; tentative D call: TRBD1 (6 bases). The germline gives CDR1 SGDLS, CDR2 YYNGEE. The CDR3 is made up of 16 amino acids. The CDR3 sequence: CARSVGGGPFNYGYTF. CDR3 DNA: TGCGCCCGCAGCGTAGGGGGGGGACCCTTTAACTATGGCTACACCTTC.

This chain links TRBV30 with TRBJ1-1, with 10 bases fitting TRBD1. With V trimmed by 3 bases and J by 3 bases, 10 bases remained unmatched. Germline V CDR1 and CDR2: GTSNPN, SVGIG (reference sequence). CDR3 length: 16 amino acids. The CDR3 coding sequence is TGTGCCTGGAGGGGGGGACAGGGGTTAGCGGACACTGAAGCTTTCTTT. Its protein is CAWRGGQGLADTEAFF.

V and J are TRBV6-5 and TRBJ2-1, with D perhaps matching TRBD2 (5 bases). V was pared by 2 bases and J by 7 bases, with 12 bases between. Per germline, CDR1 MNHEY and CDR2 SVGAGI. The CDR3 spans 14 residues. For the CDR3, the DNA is TGTGCCAGCAGTTACGGTTACGGGGTTAATGAGCAGTTCTTC. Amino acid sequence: CASSYGYGVNEQFF.

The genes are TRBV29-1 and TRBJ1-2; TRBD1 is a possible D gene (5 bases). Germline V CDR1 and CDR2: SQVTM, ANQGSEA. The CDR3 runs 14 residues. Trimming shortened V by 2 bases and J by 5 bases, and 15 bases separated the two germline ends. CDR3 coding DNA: TGCAGCGTTGAACAATTCGGGGGGGGATATGGCTACACCTTC. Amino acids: CSVEQFGGGYGYTF.

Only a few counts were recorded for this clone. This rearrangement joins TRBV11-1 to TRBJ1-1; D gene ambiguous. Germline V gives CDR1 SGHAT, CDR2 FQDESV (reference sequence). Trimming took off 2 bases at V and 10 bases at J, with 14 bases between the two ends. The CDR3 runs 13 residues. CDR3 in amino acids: CASSLSGNQIAFF. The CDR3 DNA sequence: TGTGCCAGCAGCTTAAGTGGTAACCAGATAGCTTTCTTT.

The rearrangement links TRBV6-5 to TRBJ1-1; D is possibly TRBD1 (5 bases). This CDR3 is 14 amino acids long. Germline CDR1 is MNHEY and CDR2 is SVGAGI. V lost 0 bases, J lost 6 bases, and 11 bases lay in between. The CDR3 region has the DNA TGTGCCAGCAGTTACTCGTTTACAGGAGCTGAAGCTTTCTTT. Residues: CASSYSFTGAEAFF.

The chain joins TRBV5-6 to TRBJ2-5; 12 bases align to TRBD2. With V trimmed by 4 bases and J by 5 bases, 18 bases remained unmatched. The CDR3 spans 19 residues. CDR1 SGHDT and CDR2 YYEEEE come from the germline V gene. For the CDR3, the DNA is TGTGCCAGCAGCCGACTAGCGGGGGCCACCTTCGGGACCGGGGAGACCCAGTACTTC. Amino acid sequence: CASSRLAGATFGTGETQYF.

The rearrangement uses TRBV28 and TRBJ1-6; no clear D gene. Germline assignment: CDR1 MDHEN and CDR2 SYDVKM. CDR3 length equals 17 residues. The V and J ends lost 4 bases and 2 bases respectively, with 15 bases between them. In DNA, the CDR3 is TGTGCCAGCAGTTCCTCCTTCGGGGTTACCTATAATTCACCCCTCCACTTT. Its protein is CASSSSFGVTYNSPLHF.

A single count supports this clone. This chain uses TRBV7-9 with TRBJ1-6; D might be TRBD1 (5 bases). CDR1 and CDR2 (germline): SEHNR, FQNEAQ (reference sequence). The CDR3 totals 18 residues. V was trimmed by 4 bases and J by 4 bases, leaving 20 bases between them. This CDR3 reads CASSSQGLGGPYNSPLHF. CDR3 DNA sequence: TGTGCCAGCAGCTCGCAGGGTTTGGGAGGACCTTATAATTCACCCCTCCACTTT.

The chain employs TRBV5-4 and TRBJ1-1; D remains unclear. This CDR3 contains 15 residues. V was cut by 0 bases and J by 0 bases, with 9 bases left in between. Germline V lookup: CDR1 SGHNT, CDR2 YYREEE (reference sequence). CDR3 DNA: TGTGCCAGCAGCTTGGCTCCAGGTATGAACACTGAAGCTTTCTTT. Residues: CASSLAPGMNTEAFF.

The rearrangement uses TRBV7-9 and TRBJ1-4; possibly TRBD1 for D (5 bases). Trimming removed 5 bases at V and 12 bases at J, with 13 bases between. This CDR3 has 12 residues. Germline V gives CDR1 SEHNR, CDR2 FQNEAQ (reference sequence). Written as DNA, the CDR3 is TGTGCCAGCAGCCCCGGGACTCGTGAACTGTTTTTT. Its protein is CASSPGTRELFF. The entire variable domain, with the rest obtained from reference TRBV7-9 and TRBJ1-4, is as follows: DTGVSQNPRHKITKRGQNVTFRCDPISEHNRLYWYRQTLGQGPEFLTYFQNEAQLEKSRLLSDRFSAERPKGSFSTLEIQRTEQGDSAMYLCASSPGTRELFFGSGTQLSVL.

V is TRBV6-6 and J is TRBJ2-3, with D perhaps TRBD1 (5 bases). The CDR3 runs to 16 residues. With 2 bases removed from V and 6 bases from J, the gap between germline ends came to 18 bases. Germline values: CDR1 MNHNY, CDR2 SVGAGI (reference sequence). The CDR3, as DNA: TGTGCCAGCAGTTACCCTAGAGGTGGGGCCAGGGATACGCAGTATTTT. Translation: CASSYPRGGARDTQYF.

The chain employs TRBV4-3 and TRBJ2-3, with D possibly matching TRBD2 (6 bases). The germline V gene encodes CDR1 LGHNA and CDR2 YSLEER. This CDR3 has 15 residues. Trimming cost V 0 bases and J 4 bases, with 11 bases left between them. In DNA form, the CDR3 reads TGCGCCAGCAGCCAAGATCTCGGACTATCAGATACGCAGTATTTT. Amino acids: CASSQDLGLSDTQYF.

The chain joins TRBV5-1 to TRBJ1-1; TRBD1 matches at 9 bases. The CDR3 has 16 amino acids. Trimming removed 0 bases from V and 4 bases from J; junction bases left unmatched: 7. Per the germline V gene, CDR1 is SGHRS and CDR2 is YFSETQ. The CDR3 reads CASSLDGQGLVTEAFF. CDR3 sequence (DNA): TGCGCCAGCAGCTTGGATGGACAGGGGTTGGTCACTGAAGCTTTCTTT. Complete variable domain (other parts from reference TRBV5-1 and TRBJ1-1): KAGVTQTPRYLIKTRGQQVTLSCSPISGHRSVSWYQQTPGQGLQFLFEYFSETQRNKGNFPGRFSGRQFSNSRSEMNVSTLELGDSALYLCASSLDGQGLVTEAFFGQGTRLTVV.